These T cell receptor beta chains were read from a single sample in a study of blood T cell repertoires in COVID-19. Repertoires were generated with immunoSEQ multiplex PCR, while TCRdb's copy carries only in-frame clones and drops some. This sample has 150,000 to 200,000 clones, with approximately 90% found just once. The sample was peripheral blood. All receptors derive from a man aged 70-80 years with active or convalescent COVID-19. CDR3s include the opening cysteine and the closing phenylalanine or tryptophan. D genes are given only for firm matches.

D | J | V | DNA | CDR3
- | TRBJ2-3 | TRBV7-8 | TGTGCCAGCAGCGCACCCGGAGAAGATACGCAGTATTTT | CASSAPGEDTQYF
TRBD1 | TRBJ2-6 | TRBV28 | TGTGCCAGCAGTCAAAGGACAGGGAAGTCTGGGGCCAACGTCCTGACTTTC | CASSQRTGKSGANVLTF
- | TRBJ2-1 | TRBV5-1 | TGCGCCAGCAGCAGGGACGGGAGCTCCTACAATGAGCAGTTCTTC | CASSRDGSSYNEQFF
- | TRBJ2-2 | TRBV28 | TGTGCCAGCAGGTACAGGGAAACCGGGGAGCTGTTTTTT | CASRYRETGELFF
- | TRBJ2-3 | TRBV4-3 | TGCGCCAGCAGCCAAGAATTAAGCCCTAGCCATACGCAGTATTTT | CASSQELSPSHTQYF
- | TRBJ1-3 | TRBV18 | TGTGCCAGCTCACCAAGACAGAGCTCTGGAAACACCATATATTTT | CASSPRQSSGNTIYF
- | TRBJ1-2 | TRBV11-3 | TGTGCCAGCAGCCCGGACGGGGATGGCTACACCTTC | CASSPDGDGYTF
TRBD2 | TRBJ2-7 | TRBV27 | TGTGCCAGCAGTTTATCAGGGTCTAGCGGGGGGACACTTAGGGCTCGCGAGCAGTACTTC | CASSLSGSSGGTLRAREQYF
- | TRBJ2-1 | TRBV11-2 | TGTGCCAGCAGCGCAAGAACCTGGCGGGGACGCTACAATGAGCAGTTCTTC | CASSARTWRGRYNEQFF
TRBD1 | TRBJ1-2 | TRBV7-8 | TGTGCCAGCAGCGGAGGACAGGGCAATAACTATGGCTACACCTTC | CASSGGQGNNYGYTF
TRBD2 | TRBJ2-2 | TRBV19 | TGTGCCAGTAGTATACTAGCGGGGCCGACCGGGGAGCTGTTTTTT | CASSILAGPTGELFF
- | TRBJ1-2 | TRBV19 | TGTGCCAGTACGGATACAGGGACACCCTATGGCTACACCTTC | CASTDTGTPYGYTF
- | TRBJ1-6 | TRBV10-3 | TGTGCCACCAGAAACGGGACAACTAATTCACCCCTCCACTTT | CATRNGTTNSPLHF
- | TRBJ2-1 | TRBV6-6 | TGTGCCAGCAGTTACCCCCTACCTTCCGGCAATGAGCAGTTCTTC | CASSYPLPSGNEQFF
- | TRBJ1-5 | TRBV19 | TGTGCCAGTAGTCAGGGGCGCTATAGCAATCAGCCCCAGCATTTT | CASSQGRYSNQPQHF
TRBD2 | TRBJ2-7 | TRBV5-1 | TGCGCCAGCAGCTCATCAGCGGGAGATCTCTACGAGCAGTACTTC | CASSSSAGDLYEQYF